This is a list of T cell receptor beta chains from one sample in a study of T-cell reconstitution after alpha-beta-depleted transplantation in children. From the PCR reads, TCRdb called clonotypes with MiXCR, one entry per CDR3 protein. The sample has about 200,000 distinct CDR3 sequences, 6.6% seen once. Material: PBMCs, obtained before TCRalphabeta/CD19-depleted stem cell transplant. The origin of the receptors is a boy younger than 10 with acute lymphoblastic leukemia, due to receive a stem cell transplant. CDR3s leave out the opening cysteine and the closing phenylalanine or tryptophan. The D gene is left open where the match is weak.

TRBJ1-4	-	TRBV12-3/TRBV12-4	ASSLQVDEKLF
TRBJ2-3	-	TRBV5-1	ASSLSGSSTDTQY
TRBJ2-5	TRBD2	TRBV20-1	SAPRASGGAWLETQY
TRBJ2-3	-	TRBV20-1	SAEILVVDTQY
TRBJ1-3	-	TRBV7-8	ASSPTGAPSTIY
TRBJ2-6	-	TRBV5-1	ASSLEGNGANVLT
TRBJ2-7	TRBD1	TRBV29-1	SVAPGQGNEQY
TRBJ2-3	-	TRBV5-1	ASSVEGLQY
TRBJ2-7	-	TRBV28	ASTPPTRAGYEQY
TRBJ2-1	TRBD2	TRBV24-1	ATTDSGRENEQF
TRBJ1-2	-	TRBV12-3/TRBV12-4	ASSLRPSYGYT